These 13 T cell receptor beta chains were sequenced from one sample in a study of T cells in Graves' hyperthyroidism and ophthalmopathy. RNA transcripts provided the source from which TCR beta CDR3 regions were amplified. HTBI primers were employed in a first-round RT-PCR of the TCR CDR3. TCRdb passed the multiplex PCR reads through MiXCR, listing each CDR3 protein once. The sample lists some 770,000 distinct CDR3 sequences, over 15% occurring once. The sample taken for sequencing was blood. The receptors here all came from a man aged 18 to 29 with Graves' hyperthyroidism.

The table lists this clonotype with a count of one. The chain carries TRBV14 and TRBJ2-7; 8 nucleotides align to TRBD1. J gave up 2 bases and V 4 bases, and 4 bases lay outside the gene matches. Germline assignment: CDR1 SGHDN and CDR2 FVKESK. The length of the CDR3 is 14 residues. The CDR3 nucleotides read TGTGCCAGCAGCCGGGACAGGCGAACCTACGAGCAGTACTTC. Translating gives CASSRDRRTYEQYF.

The sample holds many counts of this clonotype. The chain combines TRBV6-1 with TRBJ1-1; tentative D call: TRBD1 (5 bases). Germline V gene lookup returns CDR1 MNHNS and CDR2 SASEGT. CDR3 size: 14 residues. V was cut by 5 bases and J by 4 bases, with 14 bases left in between. CDR3: CASSYKTDSTEAFF. CDR3 DNA sequence: TGTGCCAGCAGTTATAAGACAGACAGCACTGAAGCTTTCTTT.

This clonotype was detected ten times or more. V gene TRBV2 combines with J gene TRBJ1-5, with D maybe TRBD1 (6 bases). Germline assignment: CDR1 SNHLY and CDR2 FYNNEI. The CDR3 runs 14 residues. Trimming took 4 bases from V and 4 from J, leaving 11 bases between them. In nucleotides, the CDR3 is TGTGCCAGCAGTGGGGGGGCCGGGAATCAGCCCCAGCATTTT. This sequence encodes CASSGGAGNQPQHF.

This clonotype has only a few counts. The V gene is TRBV7-9, the J gene TRBJ2-1, with TRBD2 identical over 8 bases. The CDR3 extends over 20 amino acids. Germline V gives CDR1 SEHNR, CDR2 FQNEAQ (reference sequence). The J segment lost 2 bases and the V segment lost 2 bases, leaving 17 bases of the junction unmatched. Here the CDR3 reads CASSLRGTRKLGEAYNEQFF. In nucleotides, the CDR3 is TGTGCCAGCAGCTTACGCGGGACTAGAAAGCTTGGGGAGGCCTACAATGAGCAGTTCTTC.

This clonotype has only a few counts. The genes are TRBV6-2 or TRBV6-3 and TRBJ2-1; weak D call: TRBD2 (6 bases). The germline V and J ends were trimmed by 9 bases and 3 bases, with 15 bases remaining between them. The germline V gene encodes CDR1 MNHEY and CDR2 SVGEGT. There are 14 residues in the CDR3. The CDR3 DNA sequence: TGTGCCAGTTCCCGCGGGGAGGACTACAATGAGCAGTTCTTC. It yields the protein CASSRGEDYNEQFF.

This clonotype has ten or more counts. The chain uses TRBV28 and TRBJ2-3, with TRBD2 matching over 10 bases. This CDR3 is 18 amino acids long. Germline V gives CDR1 MDHEN, CDR2 SYDVKM. V shed 5 bases, J shed 2 bases, and the junction held 13 bases outside the gene matches. The CDR3 bases are TGTGCCAGCAGTCCTCGTGGTAGCGGGAGGTTCTTCACAGATACGCAGTATTTT. Translated, it gives CASSPRGSGRFFTDTQYF. The entire variable domain, with the rest obtained from reference TRBV28 and TRBJ2-3, is as follows: DVKVTQSSRYLVKRTGEKVFLECVQDMDHENMFWYRQDPGLGLRLIYFSYDVKMKEKGDIPEGYSVSREKKERFSLILESASTNQTSMYLCASSPRGSGRFFTDTQYFGPGTRLTVL.

The V gene is TRBV7-8, the J gene TRBJ2-2; D tentatively reads TRBD1 or TRBD2 (5 bases each). Germline V gene lookup returns CDR1 SGHVS and CDR2 FQNEAQ. The CDR3 length is 15 residues. V was shortened by 10 bases and J by 1 base, with 16 bases between the two germline ends. The CDR3 is CANRDRGRNTGELFF. CDR3 DNA: TGTGCCAACCGTGACCGGGGACGGAACACCGGGGAGCTGTTTTTT.

The sample holds a few counts of this clonotype. V and J are TRBV6-1 and TRBJ2-1; D is perhaps TRBD2 (6 bases). This CDR3 spans 14 amino acids. Germline CDR1 is MNHNS and CDR2 is SASEGT. The V gene lost 2 bases and the J gene lost 8 bases, with 13 bases spanning the gap. The CDR3 is CASSELGGRDEQFF. The CDR3 DNA sequence: TGTGCCAGCAGTGAATTAGGAGGGCGCGATGAGCAGTTCTTC.

This clonotype has ten or more counts. V is TRBV20-1 and J is TRBJ2-1; D call uncertain. V was trimmed by 0 bases and J by 4 bases, leaving 13 bases between them. This CDR3 is 15 amino acids long. Looked up from germline, CDR1 is DFQATT and CDR2 is SNEGSKA (reference sequence). CDR3 sequence reads: CSARDGNARYNEQFF. The CDR3 DNA reads as TGCAGTGCTAGAGATGGCAATGCGCGGTACAATGAGCAGTTCTTC.

This clonotype occurred many times. This chain joins TRBV30 and TRBJ2-1, with a tentative D call TRBD2 (6 bases). This CDR3 is built from 13 residues. V lost 3 bases and J 7 bases, leaving 13 bases between the germline ends. Germline CDR1 is GTSNPN and CDR2 is SVGIG (reference sequence). The CDR3 nucleotides read TGTGCCTGGAGCTGGAGGGCTGGGAATGAGCAGTTCTTC. Translating it yields CAWSWRAGNEQFF. The full variable domain, in which reference TRBV30 and TRBJ2-1 provide the parts outside the CDR3, is SQTIHQWPATLVQPVGSPLSLECTVEGTSNPNLYWYRQAAGRGLQLLFYSVGIGQISSEVPQNLSASRPQDRQFILSSKKLLLSDSGFYLCAWSWRAGNEQFFGPGTRLTVL.

The chain couples TRBV29-1 to TRBJ2-1; possible D gene TRBD1, 5 bases. CDR3 length equals 11 residues. Germline V CDR1 and CDR2: SQVTM, ANQGSEA. The CDR3 region is CSAAGYNEQFF. The CDR3 DNA reads as TGCAGTGCCGCAGGGTACAATGAGCAGTTCTTC.

A few counts support this clonotype. The genes are TRBV7-9 and TRBJ2-1, with 13 nucleotides matching TRBD2. Trimming took 6 bases from V and 8 from J; bases not matched to a gene: 7. This CDR3 comprises 15 residues. CDR1 and CDR2 from the germline V gene are SEHNR and FQNEAQ (reference sequence). The DNA of the CDR3 is TGTGCCAGCAGTCGGACTAGCGGGAGAACTTATGAGCAGTTCTTC. It specifies CASSRTSGRTYEQFF. Filled out from reference TRBV7-9 and TRBJ2-1, the complete variable domain reads DTGVSQNPRHKITKRGQNVTFRCDPISEHNRLYWYRQTLGQGPEFLTYFQNEAQLEKSRLLSDRFSAERPKGSFSTLEIQRTEQGDSAMYLCASSRTSGRTYEQFFGPGTRLTVL.

The table lists this clonotype with many counts. The CDR3 protein is CASSAQREGLRELFF. CDR3 sequence (DNA): TGCGCCAGCAGCGCGCAGCGGGAGGGCCTCAGGGAGCTGTTTTTT. The V gene is TRBV5-1, the J gene TRBJ2-2; 10 bases are shared with TRBD2. J gave up 9 bases and V 4 bases, and 9 bases lay outside the gene matches. This CDR3 spans 15 amino acids. Germline V gene lookup returns CDR1 SGHRS and CDR2 YFSETQ.